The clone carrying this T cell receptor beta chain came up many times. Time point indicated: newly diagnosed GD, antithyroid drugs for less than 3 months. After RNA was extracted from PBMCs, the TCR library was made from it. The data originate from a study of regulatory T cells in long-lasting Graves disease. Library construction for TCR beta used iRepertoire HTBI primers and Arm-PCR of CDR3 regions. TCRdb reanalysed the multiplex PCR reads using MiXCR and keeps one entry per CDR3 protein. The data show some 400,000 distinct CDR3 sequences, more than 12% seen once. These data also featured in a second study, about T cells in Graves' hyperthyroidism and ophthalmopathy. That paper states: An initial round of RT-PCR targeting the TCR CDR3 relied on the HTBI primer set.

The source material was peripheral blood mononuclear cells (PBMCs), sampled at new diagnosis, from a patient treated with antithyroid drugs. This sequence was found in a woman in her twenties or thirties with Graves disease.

As DNA, the CDR3 is TGTGCCAGCAGTGAAGGGGGGTTGGCATTCAGTGAGCAGTTCTTC. Its protein is CASSEGGLAFSEQFF. The chain has TRBV6-1 and TRBJ2-1; D may match TRBD1 or TRBD2 (5 bases each). V gave up 1 base and J gave up 9 bases, with 16 bases separating them. The CDR3 has 15 residues. Germline V gene data show CDR1 as MNHNS and CDR2 as SASEGT.